The 28 T cell receptor beta chains listed next were all sequenced from one sample in a study of blood T cells in healthy people across ages. Primers used in a second PCR of about 7 to 12 cycles were a sample-barcoded 5' primer and a J-beta primer mix. MiXCR, run by TCRdb on the 5' RACE reads, gives a single entry per CDR3 protein. The sample shows 1.5 million to 2 million distinct CDR3 sequences, around 35% of them seen only once. The sequenced sample consisted of blood. The receptor set was obtained from a woman aged 30 to 39 in good health.

The gene calls are TRBV4-2 and TRBJ2-3; TRBD1 aligns across 11 bases. V was clipped by 6 bases and J by 3 bases; unmatched bases: 17. The CDR3 length is 19 residues. Germline-derived CDR1 and CDR2 are LGHNA and YNFKEQ. The CDR3 DNA follows: TGTGCCAGCAGACTCCGGGACAGGGGGAGACTAGGGGTTACAGATACGCAGTATTTT. This codes for CASRLRDRGRLGVTDTQYF.

This sequence joins TRBV4-1 and TRBJ1-1; 8 bases align to TRBD1. V dropped 3 bases and J dropped 4; count of bases not matched to a gene: 4. The CDR3 has 14 residues. Germline lookup yields CDR1 MGHRA and CDR2 YSYEKL. CDR3 nucleotides: TGCGCCAGCAGCCACCTGACAGGGGCCACTGAAGCTTTCTTT. Its translation: CASSHLTGATEAFF.

The genes are TRBV5-1 and TRBJ1-4; D is possibly TRBD1 (5 bases). Germline V gene sequence: CDR1 SGHRS, CDR2 YFSETQ. The CDR3 consists of 14 residues. Trimming took off 4 bases at V and 7 bases at J, with 14 bases between the two ends. The chain's CDR3 is CASSRGTQGEKLFF. The DNA for the CDR3 is TGCGCCAGCAGCCGGGGGACGCAAGGTGAAAAACTGTTTTTT.

This clonotype was counted between two and nine times. This may stem from a read error, because a much larger clone lies one nucleotide away. The CDR3 coding sequence is TGTGCCACCAGCAGCTCCCGCTCTGGGGCCAACGTCCGGACTTTC. Translated, it gives CATSSSRSGANVRTF. The chain carries TRBV15 and TRBJ2-6; perhaps TRBD1 as D (5 bases). Germline loops: CDR1 LNHNV, CDR2 YYDKDF (reference sequence). CDR3 length equals 15 residues.

V gene TRBV29-1 combines with J gene TRBJ2-1, with a possible D match to TRBD2 (6 bases). Germline CDR1 SQVTM, CDR2 ANQGSEA. The CDR3 has 16 residues. V lost 0 bases and J lost 3, with 15 bases in between. The CDR3 bases are TGCAGCGTTGAAGATGTTCCGGGGGAGGACTACAATGAGCAGTTCTTC. It translates to CSVEDVPGEDYNEQFF.

The chain joins TRBV7-3 to TRBJ2-7, with D perhaps TRBD2 (7 bases). CDR1 is SGHTA, CDR2 FQGTGA, per germline. V shed 6 bases and J shed 2 bases, with 23 bases lying between them. CDR3 length: 17 residues. The chain's CDR3 is CASSYNSGGQVTYEQYF. CDR3 DNA: TGTGCCAGCAGTTATAATTCGGGGGGACAAGTAACCTACGAGCAGTACTTC.

The sample holds a few counts of this clonotype. This sequence joins TRBV5-6 and TRBJ2-1; TRBD1 is a possible D gene (6 bases). The CDR3 contains 15 residues. CDR1 is SGHDT, CDR2 YYEEEE, per germline. Trimming stripped 0 bases from V and 6 bases from J, with 13 bases between. CDR3: CASSLEGDSGNEQFF. The CDR3 nucleotides are TGTGCCAGCAGCTTGGAGGGGGATTCCGGCAATGAGCAGTTCTTC.

This clonotype was detected only a few times. The chain couples TRBV9 to TRBJ2-4; D is perhaps TRBD2 (6 bases). With the DNA end fitting TRBJ2-7 better, the J assignment may be wrong. This CDR3 has 14 residues. Germline loops: CDR1 SGDLS, CDR2 YYNGEE. The CDR3: CASSMGLANDEQYF. In DNA form, the CDR3 reads TGTGCCAGCAGCATGGGGCTAGCGAACGACGAGCAGTACTTC.

The chain uses TRBV5-1 and TRBJ2-5; 8 nucleotides align to TRBD2. The J call may be faulty, since TRBJ2-7 better matches the DNA end. CDR1 is SGHRS and CDR2 is YFSETQ in the germline V gene. This CDR3 is built from 15 residues. CDR3 protein: CASSLALAGSDEQYF. DNA of the CDR3: TGCGCCAGCAGCTTGGCCCTAGCGGGCAGCGACGAGCAGTACTTC.

The rearrangement uses TRBV6-6 and TRBJ1-4; no definite D call. Trimming cost V 6 bases and J 5 bases, with 7 bases left between them. Germline CDR1 reads MNHNY; CDR2 reads SVGAGI (reference sequence). The length of the CDR3 is 12 residues. CDR3 DNA: TGTGCCAGCAGACAGCCAAATGAAAAACTGTTTTTT. This codes for CASRQPNEKLFF.

The chain carries TRBV10-3 and TRBJ1-3; TRBD1 is a possible D gene (5 bases). The germline V and J ends were trimmed by 3 bases and 7 bases, with 16 bases remaining between them. Germline CDR1 reads ENHRY; CDR2 reads SYGVKD. This CDR3 contains 15 residues. CDR3 sequence reads: CAISDEGRKGNTIYF. The CDR3 DNA sequence: TGTGCCATCAGTGACGAGGGGCGTAAGGGGAACACCATATATTTT.

This clonotype was found a few times. The chain joins TRBV29-1 to TRBJ1-1, with a possible D match to TRBD1 (5 bases). V lost 7 bases, J lost 2 bases, and 14 bases lay in between. The CDR3 consists of 13 residues. The germline CDR1 and CDR2 sequences are SQVTM and ANQGSEA. This CDR3 reads CSAYWGVNTEAFF. For the CDR3, the DNA is TGCAGCGCCTACTGGGGGGTTAACACTGAAGCTTTCTTT.

The chain recombines TRBV6-5 with TRBJ2-7; 8 bases fit TRBD1. CDR1 MNHEY and CDR2 SVGAGI come from the germline V gene. The CDR3 sequence is 15 residues long. V was clipped by 5 bases and J by 2 bases; unmatched bases: 8. CDR3 protein: CASSRYWTGTYEQYF. As DNA, the CDR3 is TGTGCCAGCAGTCGCTATTGGACAGGGACCTACGAGCAGTACTTC.

This clonotype was counted many times. This sequence joins TRBV5-1 and TRBJ2-5; 7 nucleotides line up with TRBD1. The V segment lost 2 bases and the J segment 4 bases; nucleotides outside the gene matches: 5. The CDR3 loop spans 14 amino acids. CDR1 SGHRS and CDR2 YFSETQ come from the germline V gene. The CDR3 spells CASSFRGQRETQYF. The CDR3, as DNA: TGCGCCAGCAGCTTCAGGGGACAGCGAGAGACCCAGTACTTC.

The V gene is TRBV9, the J gene TRBJ2-1; TRBD1 aligns across 9 bases. CDR1 SGDLS and CDR2 YYNGEE come from the germline V gene. This CDR3 contains 16 residues. V shed 3 bases, J shed 3 bases, and the junction held 7 bases outside the gene matches. The CDR3 bases are TGTGCCAGCAGCGGCCCACAGGGGGCGAGCTACAATGAGCAGTTCTTC. It is translated as CASSGPQGASYNEQFF. The full variable domain, with the rest looked up from reference TRBV9 and TRBJ2-1, is DSGVTQTPKHLITATGQRVTLRCSPRSGDLSVYWYQQSLDQGLQFLIQYYNGEERAKGNILERFSAQQFPDLHSELNLSSLELGDSALYFCASSGPQGASYNEQFFGPGTRLTVL.

This clonotype was observed a few times. This chain connects TRBV19 to TRBJ2-7; TRBD2 aligns across 9 bases. Germline-derived CDR1 and CDR2 are LNHDA and SQIVND (reference sequence). With V trimmed by 10 bases and J by 1 base, 8 bases remained unmatched. The CDR3 consists of 14 residues. CDR3 region: CATVAGAPSYEQYF. CDR3 sequence (DNA): TGTGCCACTGTAGCGGGGGCCCCGTCCTACGAGCAGTACTTC.

The chain combines TRBV4-1 with TRBJ1-6; D call uncertain. V was trimmed by 3 bases and J by 1 base, leaving 10 bases between them. The CDR3 contains 16 residues. Germline loops: CDR1 MGHRA, CDR2 YSYEKL. CDR3: CASSHPAESYNSPLHF. The CDR3 nucleotides are TGCGCCAGCAGCCACCCCGCGGAATCCTATAATTCACCCCTCCACTTT.

This clonotype was seen at least ten times. The V gene is TRBV27, the J gene TRBJ2-1; 8 nucleotides agree with TRBD1. CDR3 size: 12 residues. Trimming cost V 6 bases and J 6 bases; bases outside gene matches: 1. The germline gives CDR1 MNHEY, CDR2 SMNVEV (reference sequence). In nucleotides, the CDR3 is TGTGCCAGCAGAACAGGGGGCAATGAGCAGTTCTTC. Its translation: CASRTGGNEQFF.

This clonotype occurred a few times. The DNA for the CDR3 is TGCAGCGGGGGCTTCTTTTCCTACGAGCAGTACTTC. Its translation: CSGGFFSYEQYF. The chain couples TRBV20-1 to TRBJ2-7, with D perhaps given as TRBD1 or TRBD2 (6 bases each). The germline V gene has CDR1 DFQATT and CDR2 SNEGSKA (reference sequence). This CDR3 has 12 residues.

The chain uses TRBV9 and TRBJ2-3, with D possibly TRBD2 on 5 matching bases. V lost 0 bases, J lost 0 bases, and 8 bases lay in between. The CDR3 length is 15 residues. Germline V gene data show CDR1 as SGDLS and CDR2 as YYNGEE. CDR3 in DNA: TGTGCCAGCAGCGTAGGTAGCGTTAGCACAGATACGCAGTATTTT. This encodes CASSVGSVSTDTQYF.

This clonotype showed up many times. The chain combines TRBV7-3 with TRBJ1-5; the D is unclear. The CDR3 is made up of 15 amino acids. V gave up 2 bases and J gave up 5 bases, with 13 bases separating them. Germline lookup yields CDR1 SGHTA and CDR2 FQGTGA. The DNA for the CDR3 is TGTGCCAGCAGCTTATTAAGGGAAGGCGATCAGCCCCAGCATTTT. It codes for CASSLLREGDQPQHF.

DNA of the CDR3: TGCGCCAGCAGCCCCCCCCTGACGGGCGTTAACTCCTACGAGCAGTACTTC. Translation gives CASSPPLTGVNSYEQYF. The chain links TRBV5-1 to TRBJ2-7; D remains ambiguous. The CDR3 is 17 amino acids. Germline CDR1 and CDR2: SGHRS and YFSETQ. V lost 4 bases and J lost 0, with 20 bases in between.

The chain has TRBV4-2 and TRBJ2-3, with TRBD2 identical over 9 bases. This CDR3 region has 17 residues. Germline V gene data show CDR1 as LGHNA and CDR2 as YNFKEQ. V trimming: 0 bases; J trimming: 2 bases; junction bases outside the gene matches: 6. CDR3 protein: CASSQEYLAGTTDTQYF. For the CDR3, the DNA is TGTGCCAGCAGCCAAGAGTACCTAGCGGGGACCACAGATACGCAGTATTTT.

In its sample, this clonotype was seen many times. The V gene is TRBV20-1, the J gene TRBJ1-1; D is ambiguous. The CDR3 is 13 amino acids. Germline V gives CDR1 DFQATT, CDR2 SNEGSKA (reference sequence). The V end lost 6 bases, the J end lost 1 base, and 12 bases lay between the germline ends. CDR3 coding DNA: TGCAGTGCGACGGACCCCGGGAACACTGAAGCTTTCTTT. Translating it yields CSATDPGNTEAFF.

This rearrangement joins TRBV6-1 to TRBJ1-1, with TRBD1 identical over 7 bases. Trimming cost V 3 bases and J 5 bases; bases outside gene matches: 15. This CDR3 is built from 17 residues. Germline CDR1 reads MNHNS; CDR2 reads SASEGT. The CDR3 DNA reads TGTGCCAGCAGTGACCTCACAGGGGTTGGAGGGAAGACTGAAGCTTTCTTT. Encoded protein: CASSDLTGVGGKTEAFF.

The chain uses TRBV2 and TRBJ2-3; D possibly corresponds to TRBD1 (6 bases). Trimming took 2 bases from V and 3 from J, leaving 12 bases between them. This CDR3 spans 15 amino acids. CDR1 is SNHLY and CDR2 is FYNNEI in the germline V gene. The CDR3 reads CASSENRVGTDTQYF. As DNA, the CDR3 is TGTGCCAGCAGTGAAAACAGGGTGGGAACAGATACGCAGTATTTT.

Remarks on this clonotype: Being one base from a much bigger clone, this may be a read error. V usage is TRBV29-1 and J usage is TRBJ2-5, with 8 bases identical to TRBD1. Germline V lookup: CDR1 SQVTM, CDR2 ANQGSEA. Trimming removed 8 bases from V and 3 bases from J; junction bases left unmatched: 5. This CDR3 is 12 amino acids long. The CDR3 sequence is CSTLQGEETQYF. The CDR3 DNA follows: TGCAGCACTTTACAGGGGGAAGAGACCCAGTACTTC. The full variable domain, with the rest looked up from reference TRBV29-1 and TRBJ2-5, is SAVISQKPSRDICQRGTSLTIQCQVDSQVTMMFWYRQQPGQSLTLIATANQGSEATYESGFVIDKFPISRPNLTFSTLTVSNMSPEDSSIYLCSTLQGEETQYFGPGTRLLVL.

The table lists this clonotype with a few counts. The V gene is TRBV20-1, the J gene TRBJ2-1; 11 bases are a match to TRBD2. V shed 5 bases and J 4 bases; nucleotides not matched to a gene: 4. Germline CDR1 DFQATT, CDR2 SNEGSKA (reference sequence). The CDR3 has 14 residues. DNA of the CDR3: TGCAGTGCTTTCGGGACTAGCGGATACAATGAGCAGTTCTTC. It is translated as CSAFGTSGYNEQFF.